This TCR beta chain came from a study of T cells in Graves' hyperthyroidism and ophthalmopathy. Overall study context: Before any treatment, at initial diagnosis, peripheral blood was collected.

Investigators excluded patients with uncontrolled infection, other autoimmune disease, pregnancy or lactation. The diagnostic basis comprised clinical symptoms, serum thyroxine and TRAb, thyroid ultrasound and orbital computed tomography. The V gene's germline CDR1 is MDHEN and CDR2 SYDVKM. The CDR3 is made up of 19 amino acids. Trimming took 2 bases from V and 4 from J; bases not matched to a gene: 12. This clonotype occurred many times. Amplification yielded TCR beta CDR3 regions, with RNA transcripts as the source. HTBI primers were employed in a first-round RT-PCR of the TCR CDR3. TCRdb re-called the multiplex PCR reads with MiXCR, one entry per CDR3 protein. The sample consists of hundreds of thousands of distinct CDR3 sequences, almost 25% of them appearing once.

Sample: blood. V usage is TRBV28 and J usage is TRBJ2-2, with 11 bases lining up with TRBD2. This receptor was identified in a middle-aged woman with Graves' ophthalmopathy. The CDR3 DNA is TGTGCCAGCAGTTTAATTACTAGCGGGAGTATAATAGTCACCGGGGAGCTGTTTTTT. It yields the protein CASSLITSGSIIVTGELFF.